This T cell receptor beta chain derives from a study of cytomegalovirus exposure and HLA in healthy donors. The V and J ends lost 4 bases and 0 bases, in that order; junction bases with no gene match: 16. Germline assignment: CDR1 GTSNPN and CDR2 SVGIG (reference sequence). The CDR3 runs to 19 residues. Researchers ran the PCR with 60 Vbeta and 13 Jbeta primers. Assay: immunoSEQ multiplex PCR; the TCRdb copy retains only in-frame clones and omits some. The sample includes over 120,000 clones, about 80% of them seen just once. The specimen was PBMCs. This sequence originates from an older woman in good health and CMV-seropositive. This chain connects TRBV30 to TRBJ2-4; 9 nucleotides match TRBD1. The CDR3 sequence: CAWTTGGLLSGIAKNIQYF. The CDR3 DNA follows: TGTGCCTGGACTACAGGGGGCTTATTATCTGGGATAGCCAAAAACATTCAGTACTTC.